A selection of T cell receptor beta chains follows, all from one sample in a study of neurological immune-mediated disorders. Each CDR3 protein gets one entry after TCRdb re-called the 5' RACE reads with MiXCR. The repertoire holds tens of thousands of distinct CDR3 sequences, 9.5% to 15% seen once, with 6.5% to 9% in the top ten. The sequenced material came from PBMCs. All receptors come from a man in his 60s in good health. Each CDR3 is given with its conserved first and last residue. D genes are given only for firm matches. Part of the rows lack a size; the others show once, few, many or a class for expanded clones.

-	13	TRBV11-2	many	TRBJ2-1	TGTGCCAGCAGCTTAGACATGGTCAGTGAGCAGTTCTTC	CASSLDMVSEQFF
-	17	TRBV4-2	medium-sized	TRBJ2-7	TGTGCCAGCAGCCAAGCGGGGAGCACCTCGGGGGCTAACGAGCAGTACTTC	CASSQAGSTSGANEQYF
TRBD1	16	TRBV6-6	many	TRBJ2-7	TGTGCCAGCAGTTACTCCGCCGGGACAGGGACCTACGAGCAGTACTTC	CASSYSAGTGTYEQYF
-	13	TRBV5-1	many	TRBJ1-1	TGCGCCAGCAGCTTTCAGGGGACCCTCGAAGCTTTCTTT	CASSFQGTLEAFF
-	13	TRBV20-1	many	TRBJ2-3	TGCAGTGCTAGAGATCCCACCGCCGGTACGCAGTATTTT	CSARDPTAGTQYF
TRBD1	15	TRBV7-9	many	TRBJ1-1	TGTGCCAGCAGCTACCGGACAGGGGTAGGAACTGAAGCTTTCTTT	CASSYRTGVGTEAFF
-	16	TRBV7-3	-	TRBJ2-5	TGTGCCAGCAGCGCGACCGGGAGAACCGGCGCAGAGACCCAGTACTTC	CASSATGRTGAETQYF
-	18	TRBV5-6	-	TRBJ2-7	-	CASSFYICSAGLRDEQYF
TRBD2	14	TRBV29-1	many	TRBJ2-7	TGCAGCGCCCTTCTAGCGGACATCTCCTACGAGCAGTACTTC	CSALLADISYEQYF
-	14	TRBV5-1	many	TRBJ2-5	TGCGCCAGCAGTCCCGGACGTCAACAAGAGACCCAGTACTTC	CASSPGRQQETQYF
TRBD2	16	TRBV7-6	many	TRBJ2-2	TGTGCCAGCAGCTCCACTAGCGGGGGCCTAACCGGGGAGCTGTTTTTT	CASSSTSGGLTGELFF